This TCR beta chain was sequenced in a study of cytomegalovirus exposure and HLA in healthy donors. PCR amplification relied on 60 Vbeta primers (plus 13 Jbeta primers). Assay used: immunoSEQ multiplex PCR; TCRdb lists only in-frame clones, some missing. This table holds some 110,000 clones, approximately 70% found once. Germline CDR1 and CDR2: PRHDT and FYEKMQ (reference sequence). This CDR3 contains 14 residues. V was pared by 0 bases and J by 2 bases, with 8 bases between. This rearrangement joins TRBV13 to TRBJ2-7; D remains ambiguous. Sequencing was carried out using PBMCs. The source of this sequence is a man aged 25-45 years in good health and CMV-seropositive. CDR3 bases: TGTGCCAGCAGCTTAGGGGAGCGAGCCTACGAGCAGTACGTC. Translating gives CASSLGERAYEQYV.